One T cell receptor beta chain is described in this entry. Antigen: not known. The data stem from a study of blood T cells in healthy people across ages. Germline V gene sequence: CDR1 SEHNR, CDR2 FQNEAQ (reference sequence). J lost 3 bases, V lost 5 bases, and 9 bases had no gene match. The CDR3 runs to 15 residues. Broader study findings: A strong correlation was found between TCR beta diversity and the percentage of naive T cells.

A second PCR, run for about 6 to 11 cycles, used a sample-barcoded 5' primer plus a J-beta primer mix. One entry per CDR3 protein results from TCRdb running MiXCR on the 5' RACE reads. Of about 1.1 million distinct CDR3 sequences in the sample, around two fifths were seen once. Sequencing input: blood. This TCR was sampled from a man in his late teens or twenties in good health. The chain is built from TRBV7-9 and TRBJ1-1; TRBD1 agrees at 7 bases. DNA for the CDR3: TGTGCCAGCAGCAACTACAGGGGCCGGGACACTGAAGCTTTCTTT. This sequence encodes CASSNYRGRDTEAFF.